These 17 T cell receptor beta chains share one sample of origin, sequenced in a study of cytomegalovirus exposure and HLA in healthy donors. The PCR made use of 60 Vbeta and 13 Jbeta primers. Assay: immunoSEQ multiplex PCR; the TCRdb copy retains only in-frame clones and omits some. Of some 100,000 clones in the sample, 77% were seen once. Input material: PBMCs. These receptors were collected from a man aged 40-49 years in good health and CMV-seropositive.

This clone was seen a few times. The chain employs TRBV9 and TRBJ2-2; 7 bases map to TRBD1. In germline, CDR1 is SGDLS, CDR2 YYNGEE. Trimming at V came to 7 bases and at J to 0 bases, leaving 9 bases not matched to a gene. The CDR3 spans 16 residues. The CDR3 region has the DNA TGTGCCAGCCCCCCGGCGACAGGGTCGAACACCGGGGAGCTGTTTTTT. It codes for CASPPATGSNTGELFF.

This clone has just a few counts. The chain links TRBV28 to TRBJ1-2; perhaps TRBD1 as D (6 bases). Trimming shortened V by 7 bases and J by 8 bases, and 26 bases separated the two germline ends. The CDR3 is 16 amino acids. Germline V gene lookup returns CDR1 MDHEN and CDR2 SYDVKM. The CDR3 here is CASTAQGSAESRGYTF. CDR3 DNA sequence: TGTGCCAGCACCGCACAGGGATCGGCGGAGTCGAGGGGCTACACCTTC.

J is TRBJ2-7 and V is TRBV18; D might be TRBD2 (5 bases). There are 16 residues in the CDR3. Germline CDR1 KGHSH, CDR2 LQKENI. V was cut by 2 bases and J by 0 bases, with 14 bases left in between. The chain's CDR3 is CASSPISGISSYEQYF. CDR3 coding DNA: TGTGCCAGCTCACCAATCTCGGGGATTAGCTCCTACGAGCAGTACTTC.

The chain recombines TRBV6-5 with TRBJ1-5; the match to TRBD1 covers 9 bases. Unmatched junction bases numbered 7, after V lost 6 bases and J lost 4 bases. The CDR3 sequence is 15 residues long. Germline loops: CDR1 MNHEY, CDR2 SVGAGI. The CDR3 here is CASSRQGDENQPQHF. The CDR3 DNA reads as TGTGCCAGCAGCAGACAGGGGGACGAAAATCAGCCCCAGCATTTT.

The chain employs TRBV4-1 and TRBJ2-5, with 7 positions matching TRBD2. V gave up 0 bases and J gave up 6 bases; unmatched junction bases: 4. Germline CDR1 reads MGHRA; CDR2 reads YSYEKL. The CDR3 loop spans 14 amino acids. The CDR3 DNA is TGCGCCAGCAGCCAAGATCCTAGCGGAAAGACCCAGTACTTC. This translates into CASSQDPSGKTQYF.

There are a few counts of this clone. The chain uses TRBV5-1 and TRBJ2-3; 8 bases fit TRBD2. The germline CDR1 and CDR2 sequences are SGHRS and YFSETQ. Germline trimming cut 3 bases from V and 0 bases from J; bases unmatched to any gene: 6. The CDR3 sequence is 16 residues long. The CDR3 protein is CASSWWRGASTDTQYF. In nucleotides, the CDR3 is TGCGCCAGCAGCTGGTGGCGGGGGGCTAGCACAGATACGCAGTATTTT.

The chain employs TRBV5-8 and TRBJ2-2, with D maybe TRBD1 (6 bases). V was pared by 5 bases and J by 5 bases, with 22 bases between. Germline loops: CDR1 SGHTS, CDR2 YDEGEE. This CDR3 region has 17 residues. Here the CDR3 DNA reads TGTGCCAGCAGACCCGTTCGACAGGACCTTGGGACCGGGGAGCTGTTTTTT. Its protein is CASRPVRQDLGTGELFF.

The chain couples TRBV7-6 to TRBJ1-3; no clear D gene. The CDR3 totals 15 residues. CDR1 is SGHVS, CDR2 FNYEAQ, per germline. V was shortened by 4 bases and J by 1 base, with 11 bases between the two germline ends. The CDR3 reads CASSWELGSGNTIYF. Here the CDR3 DNA reads TGTGCCAGCAGCTGGGAGTTAGGGTCTGGAAACACCATATATTTT.

The gene calls are TRBV6-5 and TRBJ1-2; tentative D call: TRBD1 (6 bases). Germline V lookup: CDR1 MNHEY, CDR2 SVGAGI. V dropped 2 bases and J dropped 7 bases, with 20 bases sitting between them. This CDR3 spans 16 amino acids. CDR3 region: CASSYVTLGAHSGYTF. CDR3 sequence (DNA): TGTGCCAGCAGTTACGTTACGCTGGGGGCGCATAGTGGCTACACCTTC.

The chain is built from TRBV2 and TRBJ2-3, with D possibly TRBD1 on 5 matching bases. Germline CDR1 reads SNHLY; CDR2 reads FYNNEI. The CDR3 is 14 residues long. The V gene lost 6 bases and the J gene lost 1 base, with 11 bases spanning the gap. The CDR3 DNA sequence: TGTGCCAGCAGGGCCGGCAGGGGCACAGATACGCAGTATTTT. Translating gives CASRAGRGTDTQYF.

The J gene is TRBJ1-4, the V gene TRBV5-4, with unresolved D. The CDR3 consists of 16 residues. Per germline, CDR1 SGHNT and CDR2 YYREEE (reference sequence). V lost 1 base and J lost 3, with 13 bases in between. CDR3 in amino acids: CASSLSGGSPNEKLFF. The CDR3 DNA reads as TGTGCCAGCAGCTTGTCGGGTGGCAGTCCTAATGAAAAACTGTTTTTT.

The genes are TRBV7-2 and TRBJ1-5; perhaps TRBD1 as D (5 bases). V lost 5 bases and J 11 bases, leaving 25 bases between the germline ends. Germline CDR1 and CDR2: SGHTA and FQGNSA. This CDR3 has 16 residues. The CDR3 loop is CASSLSLGGGVMAQHF. CDR3 in DNA: TGTGCCAGCAGCCTCAGTTTGGGCGGGGGGGTAATGGCCCAGCATTTT.

This clone has a single count. V usage is TRBV7-8 and J usage is TRBJ2-5; TRBD2 matches at 10 bases. The germline V gene has CDR1 SGHVS and CDR2 FQNEAQ. With 1 base clipped from V and 4 bases from J, the junction kept 15 bases outside the gene matches. The CDR3 has 19 amino acids. Here the CDR3 reads CASSLEYRGVASGGETQYF. The CDR3 nucleotides read TGTGCCAGCAGCTTAGAGTATCGAGGGGTGGCTAGCGGGGGAGAGACCCAGTACTTC.

A single count supports this clone. The chain uses TRBV12-5 and TRBJ2-7, with TRBD2 identical over 11 bases. Germline-derived CDR1 and CDR2 are LGHNT and FRNRAP. With V trimmed by 2 bases and J by 3 bases, 12 bases remained unmatched. CDR3 length equals 18 residues. The CDR3 loop reads CASGLSTGTSGDHYEQYF. CDR3 DNA: TGTGCTAGTGGTTTGTCCACAGGGACTAGCGGAGATCACTACGAGCAGTACTTC. The whole variable domain, remainder taken from reference TRBV12-5 and TRBJ2-7, is DARVTQTPRHKVTEMGQEVTMRCQPILGHNTVFWYRQTMMQGLELLAYFRNRAPLDDSGMPKDRFSAEMPDATLATLKIQPSEPRDSAVYFCASGLSTGTSGDHYEQYFGPGTRLTVT.

This chain joins TRBV11-2 and TRBJ1-1; no reliable D call. The CDR3 spans 14 residues. Germline CDR1 reads SGHAT; CDR2 reads FQNNGV. Trimming pared 5 bases from V and 0 bases from J, leaving 10 bases between. The CDR3 coding sequence is TGTGCCAGCAGCGGGGAGACAATGAACACTGAAGCTTTCTTT. Amino acids: CASSGETMNTEAFF.

The chain has TRBV4-3 and TRBJ2-2, with D tentatively TRBD2 (6 bases). Trimming pared 2 bases from V and 5 bases from J, leaving 9 bases between. Germline V gene data show CDR1 as LGHNA and CDR2 as YSLEER. CDR3 length: 14 amino acids. The CDR3 is CASSQYGGTGELFF. CDR3 DNA: TGCGCCAGCAGCCAATACGGGGGAACCGGGGAGCTGTTTTTT.

The rearrangement joins TRBV19 to TRBJ1-3, with TRBD1 as a possible D gene (6 bases). Trimming removed 3 bases from V and 0 bases from J, with 18 bases in between. Germline CDR1 LNHDA, CDR2 SQIVND (reference sequence). This CDR3 is 18 amino acids long. The CDR3 DNA is TGTGCCAGTAGTATCGTGTCTCTGGGACACGACTCTGGAAACACCATATATTTT. Its protein is CASSIVSLGHDSGNTIYF. Supplemented by reference TRBV19 and TRBJ1-3, the full variable domain reads DGGITQSPKYLFRKEGQNVTLSCEQNLNHDAMYWYRQDPGQGLRLIYYSQIVNDFQKGDIAEGYSVSREKKESFPLTVTSAQKNPTAFYLCASSIVSLGHDSGNTIYFGEGSWLTVV.